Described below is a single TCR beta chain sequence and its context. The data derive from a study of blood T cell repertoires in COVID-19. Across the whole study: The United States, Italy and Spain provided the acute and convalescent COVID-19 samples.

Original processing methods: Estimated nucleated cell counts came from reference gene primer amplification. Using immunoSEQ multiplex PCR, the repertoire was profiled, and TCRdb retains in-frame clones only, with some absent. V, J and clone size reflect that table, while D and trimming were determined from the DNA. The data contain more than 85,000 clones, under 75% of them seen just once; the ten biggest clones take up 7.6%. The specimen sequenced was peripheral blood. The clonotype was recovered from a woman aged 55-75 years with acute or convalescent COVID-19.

Written as DNA, the CDR3 is TGTGCCAGTCTCAGGGAAGGGTACTATGGCTACACCTTC. Its translation: CASLREGYYGYTF. V gene TRBV5-8 combines with J gene TRBJ1-2; possible D gene TRBD1, 5 bases. Deletions cut 8 bases from V and 3 bases from J, with 14 bases between. The CDR3 spans 13 residues. Germline-derived CDR1 and CDR2 are SGHTS and YDEGEE. Full variable domain (outside the CDR3, taken from reference TRBV5-8 and TRBJ1-2): EAGVTQSPTHLIKTRGQQATLRCSPISGHTSVYWYQQALGLGLQFLLWYDEGEERNRGNFPPRFSGRQFPNYSSELNVNALELEDSALYLCASLREGYYGYTFGSGTRLTVV.